The present T cell receptor (beta chain) was sequenced within a study of monozygotic twins with inflammatory bowel disease. Findings and limits, study-wide: Clonotypes shared with others were fewer in IBD patients than in healthy twins, especially with disease activity.

Points on this clonotype: The antigen is undetermined.

CDR3 length: 16 residues. In germline, CDR1 is SEHNR, CDR2 FQNEAQ (reference sequence). TCRdb reprocessed the 5' RACE reads and keeps a single row for each CDR3 protein, giving no DNA. The sample shows 300,000 to 350,000 distinct CDR3 sequences, and around 2% sits with its ten largest clones. The chain links TRBV7-9 to TRBJ2-5; the TCRdb D gene call, TRBD1, has no DNA to confirm it. Sequenced: blood. The clonotype originates from a human donor with ulcerative colitis or Crohn's disease, or a healthy co-twin of an affected twin (not recorded which). The CDR3 protein is CASSSTETQGGETQYF.